A selection of T cell receptor beta chains follows, all from one sample in a study of cytomegalovirus exposure and HLA in healthy donors. The repertoire was sequenced with immunoSEQ multiplex PCR; TCRdb's copy has only in-frame clones and lacks some. The table shows around 150,000 clones, with approximately 79% occurring only once. The sample taken for sequencing was PBMCs. These receptors were obtained from a man aged 60-69 years in good health and CMV-seronegative. Each CDR3 is given with its conserved first and last residue. The D gene is left open where the match is weak. Only part of the rows carry a size: once, few, many, or a class if the clone is expanded.

-	TRBV27	-	TRBJ1-5	CATRAYRDLSNQPQHF	TGTGCCACCAGGGCCTACAGGGACCTTAGCAATCAGCCCCAGCATTTT
-	TRBV15	TRBD2	TRBJ2-5	CATSSRLAGDDQYF	TGTGCCACCAGCAGTCGACTAGCCGGAGATGACCAGTACTTC
-	TRBV4-3	-	TRBJ2-3	CASSPRAATDTQYF	TGCGCCAGCAGCCCGAGGGCTGCCACAGATACGCAGTATTTT
-	TRBV6-6	TRBD1	TRBJ1-1	CASTSTGPTMNTEAFF	TGTGCCAGCACTTCGACAGGGCCCACCATGAACACTGAAGCTTTCTTT
-	TRBV9	TRBD2	TRBJ2-1	CASSVGTSGGQHYNEQFF	TGTGCCAGCAGCGTGGGGACTAGCGGGGGACAACATTACAATGAGCAGTTCTTC
-	TRBV6-5	TRBD1	TRBJ2-1	CASVLTRGGDEQFF	TGTGCCAGTGTTCTCACTAGAGGGGGCGATGAGCAGTTCTTC
-	TRBV18	TRBD1	TRBJ2-7	CASRETGYEQYF	TGTGCCAGCCGAGAGACAGGGTACGAGCAGTACTTC
-	TRBV4-2	-	TRBJ2-1	CASSQSVFYNEQFF	TGTGCCAGCAGCCAATCAGTTTTTTACAATGAGCAGTTCTTC
-	TRBV5-4	TRBD1	TRBJ2-1	CASSGRTGPSYNEQFF	TGTGCCAGCAGCGGCCGGACAGGGCCCTCCTACAATGAGCAGTTCTTC
-	TRBV19	-	TRBJ1-1	CASSMRVGNTEAFF	TGTGCCAGTAGTATGCGGGTTGGGAACACTGAAGCTTTCTTT
few	TRBV4-3	-	TRBJ2-2	CASSQDRANTGELFF	TGCGCCAGCAGCCAAGACAGGGCGAACACCGGGGAGCTGTTTTTT
-	TRBV27	TRBD2	TRBJ2-2	CASSLFRRETDTGELFF	TGTGCCAGCAGTTTGTTTCGGCGGGAGACGGACACCGGGGAGCTGTTTTTT
-	TRBV7-9	TRBD1	TRBJ2-2	CASSNGDSSSGELFF	TGTGCCAGCAGCAATGGGGACAGTTCTTCCGGGGAGCTGTTTTTT
-	TRBV6-1	-	TRBJ1-4	CASRGGSGEKLFF	TGTGCCAGCAGAGGGGGAAGTGGTGAAAAACTGTTTTTT
-	TRBV18	TRBD1	TRBJ2-1	CASSPLGQGNEQFF	TGTGCCAGCTCACCACTAGGACAGGGGAATGAGCAGTTCTTC
-	TRBV5-1	TRBD1	TRBJ2-2	CASSLGQGGTGELFF	TGCGCCAGCAGCCTGGGACAGGGGGGCACCGGGGAGCTGTTTTTT
-	TRBV19	-	TRBJ2-2	CASGNSNTGELFF	TGTGCCAGTGGCAATTCGAACACCGGGGAGCTGTTTTTT
-	TRBV4-1	-	TRBJ2-7	CASSLSPGQSSYEQYF	TGCGCCAGCAGCCTCTCCCCGGGACAAAGCTCCTACGAGCAGTACTTC
-	TRBV2	TRBD1	TRBJ2-2	CASRHGQGNTGELFF	TGTGCCAGCAGACACGGACAGGGGAACACCGGGGAGCTGTTTTTT
-	TRBV30	TRBD1	TRBJ2-7	CAWSAPETGPYEQYF	TGTGCCTGGAGTGCCCCCGAGACAGGGCCTTACGAGCAGTACTTC